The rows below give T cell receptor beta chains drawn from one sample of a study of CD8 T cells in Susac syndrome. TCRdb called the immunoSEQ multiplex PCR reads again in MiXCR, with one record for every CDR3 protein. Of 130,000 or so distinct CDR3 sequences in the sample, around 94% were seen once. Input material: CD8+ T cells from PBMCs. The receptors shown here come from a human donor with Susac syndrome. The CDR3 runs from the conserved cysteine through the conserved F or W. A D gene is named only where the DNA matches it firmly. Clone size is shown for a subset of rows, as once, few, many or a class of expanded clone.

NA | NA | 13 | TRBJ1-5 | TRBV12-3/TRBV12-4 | TGTGCCAGCAGTTACAGCTTCAATCAGCCCCAGCATTTT | CASSYSFNQPQHF
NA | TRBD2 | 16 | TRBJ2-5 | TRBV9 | TGTGCCAGCAGCGTAGGTAATAGCGGGGTAATCGAGACCCAGTACTTC | CASSVGNSGVIETQYF
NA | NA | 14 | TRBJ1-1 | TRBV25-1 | TGTGCCAGCAGTGCGGGGGGCCTGAACACTGAAGCTTTCTTT | CASSAGGLNTEAFF
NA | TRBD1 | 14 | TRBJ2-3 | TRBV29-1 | TGCAGCCTCCCCGGGACAGGGGGCGGAGATACGCAGTATTTT | CSLPGTGGGDTQYF
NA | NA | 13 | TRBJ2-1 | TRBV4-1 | TGCGCCAGCAGCCAGACCCAGACTGCACAGCAGTTCTTC | CASSQTQTAQQFF
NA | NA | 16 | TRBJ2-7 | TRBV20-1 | TGCAGTGCTAGAGATCTGCGGGGTGCCGCCTCCTACGAGCAGTACTTC | CSARDLRGAASYEQYF
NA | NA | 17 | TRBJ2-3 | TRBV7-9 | TGTGCCAGCACCCCCCCGACAGGGGAGGGGAGCACAGATACGCAGTATTTT | CASTPPTGEGSTDTQYF
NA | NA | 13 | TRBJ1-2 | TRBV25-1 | TGTGCCAGCAGTGAAGGGCAGACCTATGGCTACACCTTC | CASSEGQTYGYTF
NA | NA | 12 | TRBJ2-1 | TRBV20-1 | TGCAGTGCTAGCCCCAGCTACAATGAGCAGTTCTTC | CSASPSYNEQFF
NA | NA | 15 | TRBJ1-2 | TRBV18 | TGTGCCAGCTCACCGCCCCCGGGCAGGGCCTATGGCTACACCTTC | CASSPPPGRAYGYTF
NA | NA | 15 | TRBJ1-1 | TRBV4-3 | TGCGCCAGCAGCCAAGATTCTGGCAGAGTCACTGAAGCTTTCTTT | CASSQDSGRVTEAFF
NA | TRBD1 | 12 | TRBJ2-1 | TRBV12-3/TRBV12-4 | TGTGCCAGCAGCTCTGACAGGGATGGGCAGTTCTTC | CASSSDRDGQFF
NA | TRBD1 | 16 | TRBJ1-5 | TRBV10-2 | TGCGCCAGCAGCGATCCCGGGACAGAGTTCAATCAGCCCCAGCATTTT | CASSDPGTEFNQPQHF
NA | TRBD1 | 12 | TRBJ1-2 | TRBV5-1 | TGCGCCAGCAGCTTGACAGGGGACGATTACACCTTC | CASSLTGDDYTF
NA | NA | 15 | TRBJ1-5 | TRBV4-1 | TGCGCCAGCAGCCGTAGATCCGACGCCAATCAGCCCCAGCATTTT | CASSRRSDANQPQHF
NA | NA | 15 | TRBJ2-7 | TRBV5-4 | TGTGCCAGCAGCTTGGAAGGGGCGAGTACCTACGAGCAGTACTTC | CASSLEGASTYEQYF
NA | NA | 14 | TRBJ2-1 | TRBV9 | TGTGCCAGCAGCCCCCAGGGTGGCCCCAATGAGCAGTTCTTC | CASSPQGGPNEQFF
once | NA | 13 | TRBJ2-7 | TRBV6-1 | TGTGCCAGCAGTGAAGGGGGGGTCTACGAGCAGTACTTC | CASSEGGVYEQYF
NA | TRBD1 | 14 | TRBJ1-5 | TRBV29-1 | TGCAGCGTTGAAACAGGGGATAGCAATCAGCCCCAGCATTTT | CSVETGDSNQPQHF
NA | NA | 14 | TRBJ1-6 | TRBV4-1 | TGCGCCAGCAGCCCAGTCAGGGCAGCTTCACCCCTCCACTTT | CASSPVRAASPLHF
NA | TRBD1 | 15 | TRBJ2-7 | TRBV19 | TGTGCCAGTAGTATCGGGACAGGGGGATCCTACGAGCAGTACTTC | CASSIGTGGSYEQYF
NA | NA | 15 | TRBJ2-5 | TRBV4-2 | TGTGCCAGCAGCCAAAGCCGTTGGGGGGAAGAGACCCAGTACTTC | CASSQSRWGEETQYF
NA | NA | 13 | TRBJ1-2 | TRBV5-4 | TGTGCCAGCAGTCTTACAGATCCCGATGGCTACACCTTC | CASSLTDPDGYTF
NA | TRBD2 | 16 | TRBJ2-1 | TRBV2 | TGTGCCAGCAGATTCACCGGGACTACCGGTAGTAGAGAGGAGTTCTTC | CASRFTGTTGSREEFF
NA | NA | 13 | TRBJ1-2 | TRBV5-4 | TGTGCCAGCAGCTCTGCAGGGAGTTTGGGCTACACCTTC | CASSSAGSLGYTF
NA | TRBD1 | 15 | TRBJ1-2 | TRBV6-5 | TGTGCCAGCAGTCGACAGGGCGGATCTGGCTATGGCTACACCTTC | CASSRQGGSGYGYTF
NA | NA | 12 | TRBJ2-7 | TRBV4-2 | TGTGCCAGCAGCCAAGAGTCGGATGAGCAGTACTTC | CASSQESDEQYF
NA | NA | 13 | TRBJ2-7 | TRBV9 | TGTGCCAGCAGCGGGACCTTCTCCTACGAGCAGTACTTC | CASSGTFSYEQYF
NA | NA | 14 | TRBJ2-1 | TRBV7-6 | TGTGCCAGCAGCCCCACGGGGGTCCACAATGAGCAGTTCTTC | CASSPTGVHNEQFF
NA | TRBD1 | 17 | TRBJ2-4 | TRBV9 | TGTGCCAGCAGCGTAGCGACAGGGCAGGGGGCCAAAAACATTCAGTACTTC | CASSVATGQGAKNIQYF
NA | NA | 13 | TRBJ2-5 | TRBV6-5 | TGTGCCAGCAGTTACTCGAACCGTCAGACCCAGTACTTC | CASSYSNRQTQYF
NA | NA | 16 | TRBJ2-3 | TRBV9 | TGTGCCAGCTCCAGGGGGGCGGGGGCAAGCACAGATACGCAGTATTTT | CASSRGAGASTDTQYF
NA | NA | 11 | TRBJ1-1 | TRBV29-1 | TGCAGCGTTGAATGGGGCACTGAAGCTTTCTTT | CSVEWGTEAFF
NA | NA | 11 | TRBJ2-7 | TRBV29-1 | TGCAGCGTTGTAAGGGGGTACGAGCAGTACTTC | CSVVRGYEQYF
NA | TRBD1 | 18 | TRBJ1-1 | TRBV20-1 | TGCAGTCTAAACCCCTTGGGGACAGGTCCCTATGTGGACACTGAAGCTTTCTTT | CSLNPLGTGPYVDTEAFF
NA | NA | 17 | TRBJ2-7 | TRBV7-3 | TGTGCCAGCAGCTTATTCGAGGGACCCTCGACGCCCTACGAGCAGTACTTC | CASSLFEGPSTPYEQYF
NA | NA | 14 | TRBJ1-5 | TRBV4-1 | TGCGCCAGCAGCTCCCGGGACATAAATCAGCCCCAGCATTTT | CASSSRDINQPQHF
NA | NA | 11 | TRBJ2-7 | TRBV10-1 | TGCGCCAGCAGTGATGAGTCCGAGCAGTACTTC | CASSDESEQYF
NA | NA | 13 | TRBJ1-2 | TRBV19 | TGTGCCAGTAGTTGGGCGGCTGGCTATGGCTACACCTTC | CASSWAAGYGYTF
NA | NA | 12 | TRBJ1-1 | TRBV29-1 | TGCAGCGTTGATCAGGAGAACACTGAAGCTTTCTTT | CSVDQENTEAFF
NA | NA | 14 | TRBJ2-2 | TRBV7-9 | TGTGCCAGCAGCCCGACGACAAACACCGGGGAGCTGTTTTTT | CASSPTTNTGELFF
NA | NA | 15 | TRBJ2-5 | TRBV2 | TGTGCCAGCAGTGATGGTGACCGAGCGGAAGAGACCCAGTACTTC | CASSDGDRAEETQYF
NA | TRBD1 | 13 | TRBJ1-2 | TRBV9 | TGTGCCAGCAGCGGACGGACAGGATATGGCTACACCTTC | CASSGRTGYGYTF
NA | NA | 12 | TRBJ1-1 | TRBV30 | TGTGCCGGCCTAGGGAGGGGAACTGAAGCTTTCTTT | CAGLGRGTEAFF
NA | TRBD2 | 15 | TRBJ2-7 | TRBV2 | TGTGCCAGCAGTGAGGTTTCTAGCGGGGCCTACGAGCAGTACTTC | CASSEVSSGAYEQYF
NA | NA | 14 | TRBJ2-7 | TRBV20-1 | TGCAGTGCTAACCCCGGGACGCCGACCTACGAGCAGTACTTC | CSANPGTPTYEQYF
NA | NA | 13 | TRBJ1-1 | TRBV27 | TGTGCCAGCAGTACCCAGGGTCGGACTGAAGCTTTCTTT | CASSTQGRTEAFF
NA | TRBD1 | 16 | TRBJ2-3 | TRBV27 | TGTGCCAGCAGCGCCTTCGGGACAGAATTCACAGATACGCAGTATTTT | CASSAFGTEFTDTQYF
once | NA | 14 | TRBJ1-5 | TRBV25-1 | TGTGCCAGCAGTGAAAGGACAGATTATCAGCCCCAGCATTTT | CASSERTDYQPQHF
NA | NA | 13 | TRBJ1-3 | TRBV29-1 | TGCAGCGGGGGGACGGGGCTCGGAAACACCATATATTTT | CSGGTGLGNTIYF
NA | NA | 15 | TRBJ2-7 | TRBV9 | TGTGCCAGCAGCGTAGGGCCGGGGCCAGCCTACGAGCAGTACTTC | CASSVGPGPAYEQYF
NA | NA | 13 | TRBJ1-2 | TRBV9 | TGTGCCAGCAGCGTAGGACAGCCCTATGGCTACACCTTC | CASSVGQPYGYTF
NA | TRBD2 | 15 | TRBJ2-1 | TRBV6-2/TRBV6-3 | TGTGCCAGCAGTTCCTTAGCGGGGGGGCTCAGTGAGCAGTTCTTC | CASSSLAGGLSEQFF